The 19 T cell receptor beta chains presented below share a single source sample, sequenced in a study of early T cells in non-severe SARS-CoV-2 infection. From the 5' RACE reads, TCRdb called clonotypes with MiXCR, one entry per CDR3 protein. The data show about 90,000 distinct CDR3 sequences, around 12% seen once. Sequences were derived from whole blood, sampled at baseline. The receptors were gathered from an adult who was a healthcare worker with PCR-confirmed SARS-CoV-2 infection or an uninfected control (not recorded which).

This clonotype was seen more than once but under ten times. The chain uses TRBV5-1 and TRBJ1-1, with D perhaps TRBD1 (6 bases). The germline V gene encodes CDR1 SGHRS and CDR2 YFSETQ. The V end lost 4 bases, the J end lost 1 base, and 11 bases lay between the germline ends. The length of the CDR3 is 14 residues. The DNA for the CDR3 is TGCGCCAGCAGCCCTGGACAGCCGAACACTGAAGCTTTCTTT. Protein: CASSPGQPNTEAFF.

The table lists this clonotype with a few counts. CDR3: CASSYAPSTDTQYF. The DNA for the CDR3 is TGTGCCAGCAGCTATGCCCCTAGCACAGATACGCAGTATTTT. The rearrangement links TRBV5-6 to TRBJ2-3; D gene uncertain. CDR3 length: 14 residues. Germline assignment: CDR1 SGHDT and CDR2 YYEEEE. The V end was cut by 3 bases, the J end by 0 bases, with 8 bases between.

The chain carries TRBV7-9 and TRBJ2-1, with 7 bases that match TRBD2. The germline gives CDR1 SEHNR, CDR2 FQNEAQ (reference sequence). J lost 4 bases, V lost 0 bases, and 9 bases had no gene match. The CDR3 is made up of 17 amino acids. The CDR3 is CASSLAAGRGSYNEQFF. CDR3 coding DNA: TGTGCCAGCAGCTTAGCGGCGGGGCGGGGGTCTTACAATGAGCAGTTCTTC.

Only a few counts were recorded for this clonotype. Here the CDR3 reads CSVVGSGYTF. The DNA of the CDR3 is TGCAGCGTTGTGGGCTCTGGCTACACCTTC. The rearrangement uses TRBV29-1 and TRBJ1-2; D remains ambiguous. V was shortened by 4 bases and J by 7 bases, with 7 bases between the two germline ends. CDR3 length: 10 residues. The germline gives CDR1 SQVTM, CDR2 ANQGSEA. Looking up the rest from reference TRBV29-1 and TRBJ1-2 gives the full variable domain: SAVISQKPSRDICQRGTSLTIQCQVDSQVTMMFWYRQQPGQSLTLIATANQGSEATYESGFVIDKFPISRPNLTFSTLTVSNMSPEDSSIYLCSVVGSGYTFGSGTRLTVV.

This clonotype occurred many times. Written as DNA, the CDR3 is TGTGCCAGCAGACCTCTAGCGGGGGGTAATGAGCAGTTCTTC. Its protein product is CASRPLAGGNEQFF. This rearrangement joins TRBV5-4 to TRBJ2-1; 11 positions agree with TRBD2. The CDR3 has 14 amino acids. Trimming removed 5 bases from V and 7 bases from J; junction bases left unmatched: 5. CDR1 is SGHNT and CDR2 is YYREEE in the germline V gene (reference sequence).

The V gene is TRBV6-7, the J gene TRBJ2-1; 8 bases match TRBD1. TRBV6-7 is noted as an ORF with a role that remains uncertain. This CDR3 contains 16 residues. Trimming removed 2 bases from V and 6 bases from J; junction bases left unmatched: 9. In nucleotides, the CDR3 is TGTGCCAGCAGTTACCGGCTACAGGGGGGAATCAATGAGCAGTTCTTC. It codes for CASSYRLQGGINEQFF.

This clonotype appeared a few times. The chain links TRBV6-1 to TRBJ2-1, with 10 bases aligning to TRBD2. The CDR3 has 16 amino acids. CDR1 is MNHNS, CDR2 SASEGT, per germline. J gave up 1 base and V 4 bases, and 4 bases lay outside the gene matches. CDR3 coding DNA: TGTGCCAGCAGTGGTGCTAGCGGGGGTTCCTACAATGAGCAGTTCTTC. Its protein is CASSGASGGSYNEQFF.

This chain connects TRBV5-1 to TRBJ1-6; D unresolved. Germline V gene lookup returns CDR1 SGHRS and CDR2 YFSETQ. V lost 4 bases, J lost 8 bases, and 13 bases lay in between. This CDR3 region has 14 residues. The CDR3 region is CASSPPARDSPLHF. CDR3 DNA: TGCGCCAGCAGCCCACCGGCCCGGGATTCACCCCTCCACTTT.

This clonotype was seen a handful of times. The chain employs TRBV7-8 and TRBJ2-2; 10 bases agree with TRBD2. The CDR3 length is 19 residues. CDR1 and CDR2 from the germline V gene are SGHVS and FQNEAQ. V gave up 5 bases and J gave up 0 bases; unmatched junction bases: 12. As DNA, the CDR3 is TGTGCCAGCAGCCCTAGCGGCCTAGCGGGAGCCTCGAACACCGGGGAGCTGTTTTTT. Translation: CASSPSGLAGASNTGELFF. Together with reference TRBV7-8 and TRBJ2-2, the CDR3 gives the full variable domain: GAGVSQSPRYKVAKRGQDVALRCDPISGHVSLFWYQQALGQGPEFLTYFQNEAQLDKSGLPSDRFFAERPEGSVSTLKIQRTQQEDSAVYLCASSPSGLAGASNTGELFFGEGSRLTVL.

The rearrangement joins TRBV28 to TRBJ2-2; D is unclear. Germline-derived CDR1 and CDR2 are MDHEN and SYDVKM. V lost 6 bases and J lost 3, with 8 bases in between. This CDR3 spans 13 amino acids. CDR3 sequence (DNA): TGTGCCAGCAGCGCCGTGGACACCGGGGAGCTGTTTTTT. Translating gives CASSAVDTGELFF.

This clonotype showed up just a few times. This chain joins TRBV27 and TRBJ2-2; a weak D match, TRBD2 (6 bases). V dropped 4 bases and J dropped 4 bases, with 10 bases sitting between them. Germline V gene lookup returns CDR1 MNHEY and CDR2 SMNVEV (reference sequence). The CDR3 covers 14 residues. CDR3 amino acids: CASSWRGVTGELFF. The CDR3 nucleotides read TGTGCCAGCAGTTGGAGGGGAGTCACCGGGGAGCTGTTTTTT.

Turning to this clonotype: The CDR3 does not end in the conserved phenylalanine or tryptophan, so this is likely a read error. The chain links TRBV7-8 to TRBJ2-3; D unresolved. The V gene's germline CDR1 is SGHVS and CDR2 FQNEAQ. The CDR3 length is 13 residues. V lost 1 base to trimming and J lost 4 bases, with 6 bases between them. The CDR3 region has the DNA TGTGCCAGCAGCTTAGGGACCTCAGATACGCAGTATTCT. Translated, it gives CASSLGTSDTQYS.

This clonotype was seen repeatedly, ten times or more. The chain carries TRBV5-1 and TRBJ1-1; no reliable D call. The CDR3 is 13 residues long. CDR1 is SGHRS, CDR2 YFSETQ, per germline. V lost 4 bases and J 4 bases, leaving 11 bases between the germline ends. The CDR3 here is CASSQPAGTEAFF. CDR3 DNA: TGCGCCAGCAGCCAACCGGCGGGCACTGAAGCTTTCTTT.

This clonotype was detected a few times. The chain combines TRBV21-1 with TRBJ2-2; the tabulated D call, TRBD1, remains unverified against the DNA. TRBV21-1 is described as a pseudogene. This CDR3 is 15 amino acids long. The CDR3 coding sequence is TGTGCCAGGGAAACAGGGTACCGAACCACCGGGGAGCTGTTTTTT. Protein: CARETGYRTTGELFF.

At least ten counts were recorded for this clonotype. The chain has TRBV30 and TRBJ2-3, with 7 positions matching TRBD2. Germline-derived CDR1 and CDR2 are GTSNPN and SVGIG (reference sequence). The CDR3 sequence is 14 residues long. V shed 4 bases and J 5 bases; nucleotides not matched to a gene: 9. The CDR3 bases are TGTGCCTGGACCAGAAGGGCTAGCGGAGATACGCAGTATTTT. This translates into CAWTRRASGDTQYF. Drawing the rest from reference TRBV30 and TRBJ2-3, the complete variable domain is SQTIHQWPATLVQPVGSPLSLECTVEGTSNPNLYWYRQAAGRGLQLLFYSVGIGQISSEVPQNLSASRPQDRQFILSSKKLLLSDSGFYLCAWTRRASGDTQYFGPGTRLTVL.

This clonotype was seen many times. The chain couples TRBV6-1 to TRBJ2-3; 10 bases fit TRBD2. The germline CDR1 and CDR2 sequences are MNHNS and SASEGT. V was pared by 4 bases and J by 2 bases, with 6 bases of the junction left unmatched. This CDR3 has 16 amino acids. This chain's CDR3 is CASSVLAGDTTDTQYF. CDR3 sequence (DNA): TGTGCCAGCAGTGTCCTAGCGGGAGACACCACAGATACGCAGTATTTT.

This clonotype occurred a few times. The chain recombines TRBV28 with TRBJ2-3; D gene unclear. This CDR3 is 13 amino acids long. CDR1 is MDHEN, CDR2 SYDVKM, per germline. V lost 2 bases to trimming and J lost 8 bases, with 11 bases between them. CDR3 protein: CASSLSLGTTQYF. The CDR3 nucleotides read TGTGCCAGCAGTTTAAGTTTGGGTACTACGCAGTATTTT.

The chain employs TRBV20-1 and TRBJ2-3, with 7 bases identical to TRBD2. From germline, CDR1 is DFQATT and CDR2 SNEGSKA (reference sequence). The CDR3 has 14 amino acids. V was clipped by 5 bases and J by 4 bases; unmatched bases: 9. CDR3 amino acids: CSAYKRESADTQYF. In DNA, the CDR3 is TGCAGTGCTTATAAGCGGGAAAGCGCAGATACGCAGTATTTT.

This clonotype has only a few counts. The chain combines TRBV12-5 with TRBJ2-1, with 13 nucleotides matching TRBD2. This CDR3 is built from 18 residues. Germline CDR1 reads LGHNT; CDR2 reads FRNRAP. Unmatched junction bases numbered 4, after V lost 1 base and J lost 1 base. The CDR3 reads CASGLELAGGQSYNEQFF. The CDR3 DNA reads as TGTGCTAGTGGTTTGGAACTAGCGGGGGGGCAGTCCTACAATGAGCAGTTCTTC.